Listed below are T cell receptor beta chains from one sample, sequenced in a study of blood T cell repertoires in COVID-19. The assay was immunoSEQ multiplex PCR, and TCRdb's table has in-frame clones only and misses some. In the table there are tens of thousands of clones, roughly 89% of which are singletons. The material sequenced was peripheral blood. The receptors shown here come from a man aged 25 to 40 with acute or convalescent COVID-19. Each CDR3 is given with its conserved first and last residue. D genes are given only for firm matches. Size values are once, few and many counts, or a class for expanded clones, and some rows have none.

cdr3_aa,cdr3_nt,v_call,j_call,clone_size,d_call
CASSLGLMRTYNEQFF,TGCGCCAGCAGCCTTGGACTAATGCGTACCTACAATGAGCAGTTCTTC,TRBV4-1,TRBJ2-1,.,.
CASEMLAGALNEQFF,TGTGCCAGCGAGATGCTGGCGGGAGCCCTAAATGAGCAGTTCTTC,TRBV5-4,TRBJ2-1,.,TRBD2
CASSLSQGARGTGELFF,TGTGCCAGCAGCTTATCGCAGGGGGCACGAGGCACCGGGGAGCTGTTTTTT,TRBV11-3,TRBJ2-2,.,TRBD1
CASSLDPLAGTNEQFF,TGTGCCAGCAGCTTAGATCCCCTAGCGGGTACCAATGAGCAGTTCTTC,TRBV3-1/TRBV3-2,TRBJ2-1,.,TRBD2
CASSDSYEQYF,TGTGCCAGCAGCGACAGCTACGAGCAGTACTTC,TRBV28,TRBJ2-7,many,.
CASSLGRQETQYF,TGTGCCAGCAGCTTAGGGAGGCAAGAGACCCAGTACTTC,TRBV7-2,TRBJ2-5,.,.
CASSLRRERTDTQYF,TGTGCCAGCAGCTTACGGCGGGAGAGGACAGATACGCAGTATTTT,TRBV7-9,TRBJ2-3,.,TRBD2
CASSDRREEQYF,TGTGCCAGCAGTGACAGGCGGGAGGAGCAGTACTTC,TRBV6-1,TRBJ2-7,few,TRBD2
CASSQGHSGNNEQFF,TGCGCCAGCAGCCAAGGCCATAGCGGGAACAATGAGCAGTTCTTC,TRBV4-1,TRBJ2-1,once,TRBD2
CAGNRDRGTDTQYF,TGTGCCGGAAACCGGGACAGGGGGACAGATACGCAGTATTTT,TRBV28,TRBJ2-3,.,TRBD1
CASSETQGLAKNIQYF,TGTGCCAGCAGCGAGACCCAGGGCCTAGCCAAAAACATTCAGTACTTC,TRBV5-4,TRBJ2-4,.,.
CASSEGPNPIYEQYF,TGTGCCAGCAGTGAAGGGCCGAACCCAATCTACGAGCAGTACTTC,TRBV6-1,TRBJ2-7,.,.
CASSYTVNTEAFF,TGCGCCAGCAGTTATACTGTAAACACTGAAGCTTTCTTT,TRBV10-2,TRBJ1-1,.,.
CASSEGQYYGYTF,TGTGCCAGCAGTGAAGGCCAATACTATGGCTACACCTTC,TRBV25-1,TRBJ1-2,.,.
CASIGSTAYEQYF,TGTGCCAGCATCGGGAGTACGGCCTACGAGCAGTACTTC,TRBV6-5,TRBJ2-7,once,.
CASSFRTGGSTGELFF,TGCGCCAGCAGCTTCCGGACAGGGGGAAGCACCGGGGAGCTGTTTTTT,TRBV5-1,TRBJ2-2,.,TRBD1
CASSAPGTSGSTETQYF,TGTGCCAGCAGCGCACCAGGGACTAGCGGGAGTACAGAGACCCAGTACTTC,TRBV9,TRBJ2-5,.,TRBD2